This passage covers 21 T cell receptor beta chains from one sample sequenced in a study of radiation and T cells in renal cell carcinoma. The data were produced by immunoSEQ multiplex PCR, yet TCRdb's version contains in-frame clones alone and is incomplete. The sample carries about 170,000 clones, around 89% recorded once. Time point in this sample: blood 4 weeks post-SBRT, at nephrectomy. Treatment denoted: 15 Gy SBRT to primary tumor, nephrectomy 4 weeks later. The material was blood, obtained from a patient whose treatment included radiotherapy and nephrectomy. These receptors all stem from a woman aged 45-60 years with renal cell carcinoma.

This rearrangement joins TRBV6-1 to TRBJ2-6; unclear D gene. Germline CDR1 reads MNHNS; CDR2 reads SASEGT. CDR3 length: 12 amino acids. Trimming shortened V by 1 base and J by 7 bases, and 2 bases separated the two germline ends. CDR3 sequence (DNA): TGTGCCAGCAGTGAAGTTGCCAACGTCCTGACTTTC. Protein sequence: CASSEVANVLTF.

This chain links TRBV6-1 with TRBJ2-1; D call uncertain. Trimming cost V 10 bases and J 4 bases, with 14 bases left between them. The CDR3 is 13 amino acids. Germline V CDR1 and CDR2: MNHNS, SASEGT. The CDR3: CATFRAEYNEQFF. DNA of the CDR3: TGTGCCACCTTTCGGGCGGAATACAATGAGCAGTTCTTC.

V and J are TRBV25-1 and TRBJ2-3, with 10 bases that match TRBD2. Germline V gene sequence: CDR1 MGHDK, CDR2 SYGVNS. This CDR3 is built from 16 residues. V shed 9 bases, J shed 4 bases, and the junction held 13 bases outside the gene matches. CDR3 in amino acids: CASSLWSGGASDTQYF. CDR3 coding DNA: TGTGCCAGTTCACTGTGGAGCGGGGGGGCCTCAGATACGCAGTATTTT. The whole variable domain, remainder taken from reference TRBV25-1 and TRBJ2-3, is EADIYQTPRYLVIGTGKKITLECSQTMGHDKMYWYQQDPGMELHLIHYSYGVNSTEKGDLSSESTVSRIRTEHFPLTLESARPSHTSQYLCASSLWSGGASDTQYFGPGTRLTVL.

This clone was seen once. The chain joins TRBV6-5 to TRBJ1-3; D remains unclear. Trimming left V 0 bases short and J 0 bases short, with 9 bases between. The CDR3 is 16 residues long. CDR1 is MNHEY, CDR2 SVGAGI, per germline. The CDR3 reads CASSYSPGLSGNTIYF. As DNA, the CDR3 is TGTGCCAGCAGTTACTCTCCAGGACTCTCTGGAAACACCATATATTTT.

CDR3 nucleotides: TGTGCCAGCAGAAGACCGGGGGGGACCTACGAGCAGTACTTC. Amino acid sequence: CASRRPGGTYEQYF. V and J are TRBV28 and TRBJ2-7; 8 nucleotides match TRBD2. In germline, CDR1 is MDHEN, CDR2 SYDVKM. The ends lost 6 bases at V and 2 bases at J; junction bases unmatched: 6. This CDR3 is built from 14 residues.

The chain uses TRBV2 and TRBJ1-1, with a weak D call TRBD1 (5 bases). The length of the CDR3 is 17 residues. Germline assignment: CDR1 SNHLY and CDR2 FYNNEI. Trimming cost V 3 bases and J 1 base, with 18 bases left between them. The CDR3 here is CASSEVVGDRSNTEAFF. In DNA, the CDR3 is TGTGCCAGCAGTGAGGTAGTTGGTGACAGATCGAACACTGAAGCTTTCTTT.

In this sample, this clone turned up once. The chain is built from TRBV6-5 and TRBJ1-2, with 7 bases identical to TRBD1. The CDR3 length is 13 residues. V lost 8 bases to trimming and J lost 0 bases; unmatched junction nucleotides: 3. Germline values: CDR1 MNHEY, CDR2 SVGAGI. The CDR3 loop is CASGDSSNYGYTF. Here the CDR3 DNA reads TGTGCCAGCGGGGACAGCTCTAACTATGGCTACACCTTC.

This CDR3 reads CASSLDWLGVNEQFF. CDR3 in DNA: TGTGCCAGCAGCTTAGATTGGCTGGGGGTCAATGAGCAGTTCTTC. The chain recombines TRBV11-2 with TRBJ2-1, with D possibly called TRBD1 or TRBD2 (5 bases each). The V end lost 0 bases, the J end lost 6 bases, and 12 bases lay between the germline ends. The germline V gene has CDR1 SGHAT and CDR2 FQNNGV. This CDR3 has 15 residues.

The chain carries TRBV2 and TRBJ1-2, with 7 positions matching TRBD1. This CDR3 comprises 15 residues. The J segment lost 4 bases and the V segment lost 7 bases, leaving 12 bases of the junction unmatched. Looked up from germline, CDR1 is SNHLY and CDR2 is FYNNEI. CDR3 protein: CASTLQGFGSYGYTF. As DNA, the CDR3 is TGTGCCAGCACCCTACAGGGGTTTGGGTCCTATGGCTACACCTTC.

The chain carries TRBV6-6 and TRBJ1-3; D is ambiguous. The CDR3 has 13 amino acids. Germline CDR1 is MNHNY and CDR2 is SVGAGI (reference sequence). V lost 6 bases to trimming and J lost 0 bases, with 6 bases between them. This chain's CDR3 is CASRPSSGNTIYF. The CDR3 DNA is TGTGCCAGCAGACCCAGCTCTGGAAACACCATATATTTT.

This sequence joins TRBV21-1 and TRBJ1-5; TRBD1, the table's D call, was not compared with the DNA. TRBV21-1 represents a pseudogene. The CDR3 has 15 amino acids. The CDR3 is CASSRNRDRNQPQHF. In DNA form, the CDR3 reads TGTGCCAGCAGCCGAAACCGGGACAGAAATCAGCCCCAGCATTTT.

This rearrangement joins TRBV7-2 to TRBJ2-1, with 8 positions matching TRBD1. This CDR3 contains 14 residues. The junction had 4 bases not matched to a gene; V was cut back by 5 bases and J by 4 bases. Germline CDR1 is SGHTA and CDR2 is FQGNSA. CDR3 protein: CASSMGQEYNEQFF. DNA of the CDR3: TGTGCCAGCAGCATGGGACAGGAATACAATGAGCAGTTCTTC.

In DNA, the CDR3 is TGTGCCAGCAGCTTAAACAGGCTTTCCTACGAGCAGTACTTC. It yields the protein CASSLNRLSYEQYF. This chain connects TRBV7-6 to TRBJ2-7, with TRBD1 as a possible D gene (5 bases). This CDR3 spans 14 amino acids. Germline assignment: CDR1 SGHVS and CDR2 FNYEAQ. The ends were cut back, 2 bases at V and 1 base at J, with 9 bases in the middle.

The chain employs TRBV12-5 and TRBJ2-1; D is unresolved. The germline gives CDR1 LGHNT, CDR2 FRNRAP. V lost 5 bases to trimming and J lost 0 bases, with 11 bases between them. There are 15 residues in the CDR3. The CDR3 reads CASGPISRSYNEQFF. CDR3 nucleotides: TGTGCTAGTGGTCCGATCTCGCGCTCCTACAATGAGCAGTTCTTC.

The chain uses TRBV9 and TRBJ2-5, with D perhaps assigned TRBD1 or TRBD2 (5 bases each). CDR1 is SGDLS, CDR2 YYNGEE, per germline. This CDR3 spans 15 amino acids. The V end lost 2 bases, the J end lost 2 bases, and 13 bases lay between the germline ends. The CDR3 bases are TGTGCCAGCAGCGTGGGACCCATCCAACAAGAGACCCAGTACTTC. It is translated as CASSVGPIQQETQYF.

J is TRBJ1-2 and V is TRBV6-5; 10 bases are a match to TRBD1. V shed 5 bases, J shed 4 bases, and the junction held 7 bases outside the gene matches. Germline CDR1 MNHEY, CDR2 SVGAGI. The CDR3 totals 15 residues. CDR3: CASSGQGEPPYGYTF. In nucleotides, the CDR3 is TGTGCCAGCAGTGGACAGGGGGAACCCCCCTATGGCTACACCTTC.

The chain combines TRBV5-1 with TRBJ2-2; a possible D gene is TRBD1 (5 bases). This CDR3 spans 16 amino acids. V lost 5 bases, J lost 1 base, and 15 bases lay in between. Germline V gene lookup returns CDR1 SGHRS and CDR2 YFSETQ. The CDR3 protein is CASSHPTDRNTGELFF. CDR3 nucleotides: TGCGCCAGCAGTCACCCGACCGACAGGAACACCGGGGAGCTGTTTTTT.

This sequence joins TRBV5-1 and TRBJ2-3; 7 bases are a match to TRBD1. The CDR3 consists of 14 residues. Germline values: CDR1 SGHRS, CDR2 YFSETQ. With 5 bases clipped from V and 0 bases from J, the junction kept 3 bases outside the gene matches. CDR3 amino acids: CASSKGASTDTQYF. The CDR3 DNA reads TGCGCCAGCAGTAAGGGGGCGAGCACAGATACGCAGTATTTT.

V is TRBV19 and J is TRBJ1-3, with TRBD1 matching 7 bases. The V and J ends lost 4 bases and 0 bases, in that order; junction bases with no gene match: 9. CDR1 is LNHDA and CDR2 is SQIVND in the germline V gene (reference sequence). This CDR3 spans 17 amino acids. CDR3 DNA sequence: TGTGCCAGTAGTACGCGAGGGGGCCCGGACTCTGGAAACACCATATATTTT. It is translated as CASSTRGGPDSGNTIYF.

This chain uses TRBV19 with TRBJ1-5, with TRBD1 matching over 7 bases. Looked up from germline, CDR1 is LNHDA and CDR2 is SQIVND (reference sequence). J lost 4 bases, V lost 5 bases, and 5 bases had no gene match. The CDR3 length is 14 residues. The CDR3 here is CASSHQGGNQPQHF. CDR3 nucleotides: TGTGCCAGTAGTCATCAGGGGGGGAATCAGCCCCAGCATTTT. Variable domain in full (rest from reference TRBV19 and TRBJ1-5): DGGITQSPKYLFRKEGQNVTLSCEQNLNHDAMYWYRQDPGQGLRLIYYSQIVNDFQKGDIAEGYSVSREKKESFPLTVTSAQKNPTAFYLCASSHQGGNQPQHFGDGTRLSIL.

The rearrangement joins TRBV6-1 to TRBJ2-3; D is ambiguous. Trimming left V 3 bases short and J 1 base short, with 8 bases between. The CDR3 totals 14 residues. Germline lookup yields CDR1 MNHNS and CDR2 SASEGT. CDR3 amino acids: CASSDQRGTDTQYF. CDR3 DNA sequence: TGTGCCAGCAGTGACCAAAGGGGCACAGATACGCAGTATTTT.